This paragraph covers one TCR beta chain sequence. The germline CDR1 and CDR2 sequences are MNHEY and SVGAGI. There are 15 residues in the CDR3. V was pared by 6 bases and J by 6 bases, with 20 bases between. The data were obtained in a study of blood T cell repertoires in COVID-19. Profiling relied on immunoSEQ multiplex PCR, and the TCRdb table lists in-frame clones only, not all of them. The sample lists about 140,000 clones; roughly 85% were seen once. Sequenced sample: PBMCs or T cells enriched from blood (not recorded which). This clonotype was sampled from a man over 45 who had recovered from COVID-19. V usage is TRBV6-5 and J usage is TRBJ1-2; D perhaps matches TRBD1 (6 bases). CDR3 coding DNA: TGTGCCAGCAGCAGCCGGGACGGGACATATGATGGCTACACCTTC. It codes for CASSSRDGTYDGYTF.